This TCR beta chain is from a study of blood T cell repertoires in COVID-19. As for the study in general: The United States, Italy and Spain supplied acute and convalescent COVID-19 samples. PBMCs, B-cell-depleted T cells, or T cells were the source of the cDNA or gDNA that made up the material.

In the source study's methods: Counts of nucleated cells, estimated from reference gene primer amplification, were obtained. Clones were read by immunoSEQ multiplex PCR, and TCRdb kept only the in-frame ones, dropping some. The V and J calls and clone size come from that table; D and trimming were worked out from the DNA. The sample has just under 150,000 clones, over 70% seen once. J lost 0 bases, V lost 3 bases, and 3 bases had no gene match. The germline CDR1 and CDR2 sequences are LGHDT and YNNKEL (reference sequence). This CDR3 is built from 15 residues. What was sequenced was peripheral blood. The V and J genes are TRBV3-1 (or the pseudogene TRBV3-2) and TRBJ2-7, with 9 bases lining up with TRBD1. The clonotype comes from a man aged 45-60 years who had recovered from COVID-19. The CDR3 loop is CASSHWTGVSYEQYF. The CDR3 DNA follows: TGTGCCAGCAGCCACTGGACAGGGGTCTCCTACGAGCAGTACTTC.